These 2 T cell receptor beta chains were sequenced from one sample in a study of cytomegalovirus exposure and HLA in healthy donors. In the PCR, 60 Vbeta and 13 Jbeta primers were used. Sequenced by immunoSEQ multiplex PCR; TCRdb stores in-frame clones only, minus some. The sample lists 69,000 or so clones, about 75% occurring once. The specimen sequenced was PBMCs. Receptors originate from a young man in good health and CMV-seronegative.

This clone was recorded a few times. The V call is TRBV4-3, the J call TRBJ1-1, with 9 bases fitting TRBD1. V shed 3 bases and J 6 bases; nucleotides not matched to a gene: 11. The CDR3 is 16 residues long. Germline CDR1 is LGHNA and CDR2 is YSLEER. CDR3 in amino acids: CASSQRGNRGRPEAFF. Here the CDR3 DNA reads TGCGCCAGCAGCCAGAGGGGCAACAGGGGGCGACCTGAAGCTTTCTTT.

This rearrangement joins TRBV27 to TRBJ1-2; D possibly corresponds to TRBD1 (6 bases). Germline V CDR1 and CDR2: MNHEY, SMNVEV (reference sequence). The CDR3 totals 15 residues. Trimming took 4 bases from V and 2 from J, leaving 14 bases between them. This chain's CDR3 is CASSSNTGTNYGYTF. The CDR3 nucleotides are TGTGCCAGCAGTTCAAACACCGGGACAAACTATGGCTACACCTTC.